Listed below are T cell receptor beta chains from one sample, sequenced in a study of T-cell reconstitution after alpha-beta-depleted transplantation in children. TCRdb analysed the PCR reads with MiXCR anew, one entry per CDR3 protein. This table holds hundreds of thousands of distinct CDR3 sequences, about an eighth found once. The source material was PBMCs, sampled before TCRalphabeta/CD19-depleted stem cell transplant. Every receptor here comes from a girl aged 2-15 years with congenital amegakaryocytic thrombocytopenia, due to receive a stem cell transplant. Both conserved end residues are part of each CDR3. D genes are given only for firm matches. Clone size, where shown, is once, few, many, or a class for clones that have expanded.

j_call clone_size d_call v_call cdr3_aa cdr3_nt
TRBJ1-1 many . TRBV28 CASSRTEDTEAFF TGTGCCAGCAGTCGGACAGAGGACACTGAAGCTTTCTTT
TRBJ2-1 . TRBD1 TRBV20-1 CSASPQTGGIYNEQFF TGCAGTGCTAGCCCCCAGACAGGGGGCATCTACAATGAGCAGTTCTTC
TRBJ1-2 few . TRBV28 CASTSSKVGTGYGYTF TGTGCCAGCACCTCATCTAAGGTTGGAACAGGGTATGGCTACACCTTC
TRBJ2-1 . TRBD2 TRBV20-1 CSANSGLAHNEQFF TGCAGTGCTAACTCGGGACTAGCCCACAATGAGCAGTTCTTC
TRBJ2-3 many . TRBV20-1 CSARPGGTTDTQYF TGCAGTGCTAGACCCGGGGGTACAACGGATACGCAGTATTTT
TRBJ2-3 . TRBD2 TRBV7-9 CASSLAGRAGDTQYF TGTGCCAGCAGCTTAGCCGGGAGGGCCGGAGATACGCAGTATTTT
TRBJ1-5 . . TRBV12-3/TRBV12-4 CASSLEWGQPQHF TGTGCCAGCAGTTTAGAATGGGGTCAGCCCCAGCATTTT
TRBJ2-3 many TRBD2 TRBV20-1 CSPLADTDTQYF TGCAGCCCACTAGCGGACACAGATACGCAGTATTTT
TRBJ2-2 many . TRBV10-3 CANQGGTGELFF TGTGCCAACCAGGGAGGCACCGGGGAGCTGTTTTTT
TRBJ2-1 many . TRBV20-1 CSARGFEQFF TGCAGTGCTAGAGGGTTTGAGCAGTTCTTC
TRBJ2-1 once . TRBV6-2/TRBV6-3 CASSGLSSSYNEQFF TGTGCCAGCAGCGGACTCTCGAGCTCCTACAATGAGCAGTTCTTC
TRBJ2-2 few . TRBV19 CASSKTRTAENTGELFF TGTGCCAGTAGTAAAACCAGGACAGCGGAGAACACCGGGGAGCTGTTTTTT
TRBJ1-5 many TRBD1 TRBV27 CASSLVGTANQPQHF TGTGCCAGCAGTTTGGTGGGGACAGCGAATCAGCCCCAGCATTTT
TRBJ2-1 . . TRBV20-1 CSARAGPSYNEQFF TGCAGTGCTAGGGCCGGACCCTCCTACAATGAGCAGTTCTTC
TRBJ2-3 . TRBD2 TRBV12-3/TRBV12-4 CASSWTGGGRDTQFF TGTGCCAGCAGTTGGACGGGAGGCGGTCGGGATACGCAGTTTTTT
TRBJ1-1 . . TRBV12-3/TRBV12-4 CASRGRTEAFF TGTGCCAGCAGGGGCAGAACTGAAGCTTTCTTT
TRBJ2-1 . . TRBV11-1 CASSPWPEGNEQFF TGTGCCAGCTCACCCTGGCCCGAGGGGAATGAGCAGTTCTTC